A single sample is the source of the 26 T cell receptor beta chains below, sequenced in a study of neurological immune-mediated disorders. Each CDR3 protein gets one entry after TCRdb re-called the 5' RACE reads with MiXCR. The profile shows about 74,000 distinct CDR3 sequences, 4% to 6% of them singletons. The sample consisted of PBMCs. These receptors all come from a man between 18 and 29 years old with multiple sclerosis.

This clonotype was seen at least ten times. CDR3 in amino acids: CASSLTGGEKLFF. DNA for the CDR3: TGCGCCAGCAGCTTGACGGGTGGTGAAAAACTGTTTTTT. The V call is TRBV5-1, the J call TRBJ1-4; D uncertain. The germline V and J ends were trimmed by 1 base and 7 bases, with 8 bases remaining between them. The CDR3 extends over 13 amino acids. CDR1 SGHRS and CDR2 YFSETQ come from the germline V gene. The complete variable domain, with remaining parts taken from reference TRBV5-1 and TRBJ1-4, reads KAGVTQTPRYLIKTRGQQVTLSCSPISGHRSVSWYQQTPGQGLQFLFEYFSETQRNKGNFPGRFSGRQFSNSRSEMNVSTLELGDSALYLCASSLTGGEKLFFGSGTQLSVL.

A word on this clonotype: A much larger clone lies one base from this, so it may be a read error. This sequence joins TRBV6-6 and TRBJ2-7; 8 bases agree with TRBD2. The CDR3 is 16 amino acids. After removal of 2 bases from V and 7 bases from J, the junction contained 13 bases not matched to a gene. Germline loops: CDR1 MNHNY, CDR2 SVGAGI (reference sequence). The CDR3 loop reads CASSYTQLAVGEEQYF. The CDR3 DNA follows: TGTGCCAGCAGTTACACACAACTAGCGGTGGGCGAAGAGCAGTACTTC.

Note on this clonotype: A much larger clone sits a single nucleotide away, making a read error possible. The chain recombines TRBV5-6 with TRBJ2-7; maybe TRBD2 (6 bases). The ends were cut back, 4 bases at V and 7 bases at J, with 18 bases in the middle. Germline lookup yields CDR1 SGHDT and CDR2 YYEEEE. This CDR3 comprises 14 residues. Here the CDR3 DNA reads TGTGCCAGCAGCCTGTTCTCCGGGACTGCGGAGCAGTACTTC. Its translation is CASSLFSGTAEQYF.

Note on this clonotype: A read error is possible here, since a much larger clone lies one base away. The conserved phenylalanine or tryptophan normally closing the CDR3 is absent here, so this likely arose from a read error. The J gene is TRBJ2-5, the V gene TRBV5-1, with a weak D call TRBD2 (6 bases). V dropped 6 bases and J dropped 2 bases, with 14 bases sitting between them. Germline loops: CDR1 SGHRS, CDR2 YFSETQ. The CDR3 is 14 residues long. The CDR3 spells CASNQPGGQETQYI. The CDR3 DNA reads TGCGCCAGCAACCAGCCCGGGGGACAAGAGACCCAGTACATC.

In this sample, this clonotype turned up many times. The rearrangement joins TRBV28 to TRBJ1-4, with D unresolved. V lost 1 base and J lost 7, with 7 bases in between. The germline V gene has CDR1 MDHEN and CDR2 SYDVKM. This CDR3 has 13 amino acids. CDR3 amino acids: CASSLLGIEKLFF. The CDR3 DNA is TGTGCCAGCAGTTTATTAGGGATTGAAAAACTGTTTTTT.

This clonotype was picked up many times. The chain uses TRBV9 and TRBJ2-2; 8 bases align to TRBD1. There are 15 residues in the CDR3. V lost 5 bases to trimming and J lost 1 base; unmatched junction nucleotides: 4. Germline V gene data show CDR1 as SGDLS and CDR2 as YYNGEE. CDR3 bases: TGTGCCAGCAGACCCGGGACAGGGAACACCGGGGAGCTGTTTTTT. As protein: CASRPGTGNTGELFF. Full variable domain (outside the CDR3, taken from reference TRBV9 and TRBJ2-2): DSGVTQTPKHLITATGQRVTLRCSPRSGDLSVYWYQQSLDQGLQFLIQYYNGEERAKGNILERFSAQQFPDLHSELNLSSLELGDSALYFCASRPGTGNTGELFFGEGSRLTVL.

A few counts support this clonotype. The rearrangement uses TRBV5-1 and TRBJ2-3; weak D call: TRBD1 (5 bases). CDR3 length: 13 residues. V lost 9 bases to trimming and J lost 6 bases, with 17 bases between them. Germline CDR1 SGHRS, CDR2 YFSETQ. CDR3 bases: TGCGCCACCTCCGCCCGGCAGGGCGATACGCAGTATTTT. Translating it yields CATSARQGDTQYF.

The table lists this clonotype with many counts. The gene calls are TRBV20-1 and TRBJ1-2; D perhaps matches TRBD1 (5 bases). The V end lost 4 bases, the J end lost 4 bases, and 22 bases lay between the germline ends. The length of the CDR3 is 16 residues. Germline loops: CDR1 DFQATT, CDR2 SNEGSKA (reference sequence). The CDR3 sequence: CSAKTLEQAHGYGYTF. The CDR3, as DNA: TGCAGTGCTAAGACTCTGGAACAGGCGCACGGCTATGGCTACACCTTC.

This clonotype has just one count. The J gene is TRBJ2-5, the V gene TRBV3-1; 12 bases agree with TRBD2. The CDR3 totals 15 residues. The germline gives CDR1 LGHDT, CDR2 YNNKEL (reference sequence). Unmatched junction bases numbered 5, after V lost 0 bases and J lost 9 bases. The DNA for the CDR3 is TGTGCCAGCAGCCAAGATAGACTAGCGGGAGCCTCCCAGTACTTC. Its translation: CASSQDRLAGASQYF.

This clonotype was seen at least ten times. This sequence joins TRBV12-3 or TRBV12-4 and TRBJ2-7; D might be TRBD2 (5 bases). CDR3 size: 13 residues. V was clipped by 3 bases and J by 6 bases, with 12 bases between them. The CDR3 region has the DNA TGTGCCAGCAGTTTTGGGCGGGCCGGCGAGCAGTACTTC. It translates to CASSFGRAGEQYF.

This clonotype was counted at least ten times. The chain employs TRBV20-1 and TRBJ1-6; D possibly corresponds to TRBD1 (6 bases). CDR3 length equals 17 residues. Per the germline V gene, CDR1 is DFQATT and CDR2 is SNEGSKA (reference sequence). V was trimmed by 1 base and J by 9 bases, leaving 22 bases between them. CDR3 DNA sequence: TGCAGTGCTAGAGGTAACCAAGGGACACCTCGCGGTTCACCCCTCCACTTT. Translated: CSARGNQGTPRGSPLHF.

This clonotype showed up many times. The V and J genes are TRBV20-1 and TRBJ2-7; TRBD1 aligns across 7 bases. Germline V gene data show CDR1 as DFQATT and CDR2 as SNEGSKA (reference sequence). The CDR3 runs 14 residues. V shed 0 bases, J shed 5 bases, and the junction held 7 bases outside the gene matches. For the CDR3, the DNA is TGCAGTGCTAGAGATAACAGGGGTACGCACGAGCAGTACTTC. It codes for CSARDNRGTHEQYF.

This clonotype was seen repeatedly, ten times or more. The chain carries TRBV12-3 or TRBV12-4 and TRBJ2-3, with a weak D call TRBD2 (6 bases). The CDR3 spans 14 residues. V lost 3 bases and J 1 base, leaving 8 bases between the germline ends. The CDR3, as DNA: TGTGCCAGCAGTTTCGGGGGAGGCACAGATACGCAGTATTTT. As protein: CASSFGGGTDTQYF.

This clonotype has a count of ten or more. This chain connects TRBV15 to TRBJ2-3; 10 bases fit TRBD2. Losses at the gene ends were 0 bases for V and 4 bases for J; bases not matched to a gene: 7. Germline V lookup: CDR1 LNHNV, CDR2 YYDKDF (reference sequence). This CDR3 is built from 17 residues. CDR3 in DNA: TGTGCCACCAGCAGAGAACGAGGGACTAGCGTAGCAGATACGCAGTATTTT. Protein sequence: CATSRERGTSVADTQYF. The full variable domain, completed using reference TRBV15 and TRBJ2-3, is DAMVIQNPRYQVTQFGKPVTLSCSQTLNHNVMYWYQQKSSQAPKLLFHYYDKDFNNEADTPDNFQSRRPNTSFCFLDIRSPGLGDTAMYLCATSRERGTSVADTQYFGPGTRLTVL.

The sample holds a few counts of this clonotype. The J gene is TRBJ2-7, the V gene TRBV9, with D possibly matching TRBD2 (5 bases). The CDR3 is 16 amino acids. Looked up from germline, CDR1 is SGDLS and CDR2 is YYNGEE. V dropped 0 bases and J dropped 4 bases, with 17 bases sitting between them. The DNA of the CDR3 is TGTGCCAGCAGCGTAGAGATAGGAGGCCCTGGGTACGAGCAGTACTTC. Translation gives CASSVEIGGPGYEQYF.

This clonotype occurred many times. This chain connects TRBV20-1 to TRBJ2-4; TRBD2 is a possible D gene (5 bases). The CDR3 is 14 residues long. The V end lost 3 bases, the J end lost 0 bases, and 9 bases lay between the germline ends. Germline CDR1 and CDR2: DFQATT and SNEGSKA (reference sequence). CDR3 in DNA: TGCAGTGCTAGCGCGGGCCTAGCCAAAAACATTCAGTACTTC. Its protein is CSASAGLAKNIQYF.

This clonotype was observed at least ten times. The gene calls are TRBV6-5 and TRBJ2-7; TRBD2 matches at 7 bases. Germline loops: CDR1 MNHEY, CDR2 SVGAGI. CDR3 length: 14 residues. Losses at the gene ends were 7 bases for V and 3 bases for J; bases not matched to a gene: 9. The CDR3 loop is CASTQGGGVYEQYF. In DNA, the CDR3 is TGTGCCAGCACCCAAGGTGGGGGGGTCTACGAGCAGTACTTC.

The table lists this clonotype with many counts. J is TRBJ2-7 and V is TRBV7-2, with 8 bases matching TRBD2. The CDR3 spans 18 residues. CDR1 is SGHTA and CDR2 is FQGNSA in the germline V gene. Unmatched junction bases numbered 11, after V lost 0 bases and J lost 1 base. CDR3 residues: CASSLASGLAGGSYEQYF. The CDR3 nucleotides are TGTGCCAGCAGCTTAGCGAGCGGACTAGCTGGCGGGTCCTACGAGCAGTACTTC.

This clonotype has a count of ten or more. V usage is TRBV2 and J usage is TRBJ2-1, with D tentatively TRBD2 (6 bases). V lost 3 bases and J lost 8, with 8 bases in between. The CDR3 has 12 residues. The germline CDR1 and CDR2 sequences are SNHLY and FYNNEI. The CDR3 protein is CASSDWGDEQFF. The DNA of the CDR3 is TGTGCCAGCAGTGATTGGGGGGATGAGCAGTTCTTC.

This clonotype was seen ten or more times. The chain couples TRBV9 to TRBJ2-1; D is unclear. V was cut by 0 bases and J by 4 bases, with 11 bases left in between. The CDR3 is 15 residues long. Germline V gene sequence: CDR1 SGDLS, CDR2 YYNGEE. In nucleotides, the CDR3 is TGTGCCAGCAGCGTAGACACTTGGATATACAATGAGCAGTTCTTC. This gives the protein CASSVDTWIYNEQFF. The complete variable domain, with remaining parts taken from reference TRBV9 and TRBJ2-1, reads DSGVTQTPKHLITATGQRVTLRCSPRSGDLSVYWYQQSLDQGLQFLIQYYNGEERAKGNILERFSAQQFPDLHSELNLSSLELGDSALYFCASSVDTWIYNEQFFGPGTRLTVL.

This clonotype was seen repeatedly, ten times or more. The chain couples TRBV12-3 or TRBV12-4 to TRBJ2-7; TRBD1 matches at 7 bases. Trimming removed 2 bases from V and 2 bases from J; junction bases left unmatched: 3. CDR3 size: 14 residues. The CDR3 reads CASSLKGGPYEQYF. The CDR3 DNA follows: TGTGCCAGCAGTTTAAAAGGGGGCCCCTACGAGCAGTACTTC.

This clonotype was observed at least ten times. V is TRBV5-1 and J is TRBJ2-7; 7 bases align to TRBD1. This CDR3 has 14 amino acids. Trimming took 5 bases from V and 4 from J; bases not matched to a gene: 9. Germline loops: CDR1 SGHRS, CDR2 YFSETQ. The CDR3 loop reads CASSLAGQEYEQYF. In DNA, the CDR3 is TGCGCCAGCAGTCTAGCCGGACAGGAATACGAGCAGTACTTC.

This clonotype appeared many times. The chain links TRBV9 to TRBJ1-1; 8 bases agree with TRBD1. V lost 4 bases, J lost 2 bases, and 13 bases stayed unmatched. Germline CDR1 reads SGDLS; CDR2 reads YYNGEE. The CDR3 runs 17 residues. The chain's CDR3 is CASSHSDRARHNTEAFF. The CDR3 nucleotides are TGTGCCAGCAGCCACTCGGACAGGGCGCGCCATAACACTGAAGCTTTCTTT.

This clonotype was seen at least ten times. V and J are TRBV29-1 and TRBJ1-4; possible D gene TRBD1, 5 bases. Germline-derived CDR1 and CDR2 are SQVTM and ANQGSEA. CDR3 size: 11 residues. Trimming took 7 bases from V and 8 from J, leaving 11 bases between them. For the CDR3, the DNA is TGCAGCGCCGGCAGGGACGAAAAACTGTTTTTT. Its protein product is CSAGRDEKLFF.

The sample holds many counts of this clonotype. The chain is built from TRBV5-4 and TRBJ2-3; perhaps TRBD2 as D (6 bases). CDR3 size: 15 residues. Per germline, CDR1 SGHNT and CDR2 YYREEE (reference sequence). Trimming cost V 4 bases and J 2 bases, with 14 bases left between them. The CDR3 coding sequence is TGTGCCAGCAGCGGCAGGGTAGCGGACACAGATACGCAGTATTTT. Encoded protein: CASSGRVADTDTQYF.

Many counts were recorded for this clonotype. The chain links TRBV20-1 to TRBJ1-2, with D uncertain. V dropped 7 bases and J dropped 3 bases, with 9 bases sitting between them. This CDR3 is 11 amino acids long. The germline V gene has CDR1 DFQATT and CDR2 SNEGSKA (reference sequence). The CDR3 is CSEMEYYGYTF. CDR3 nucleotides: TGCAGTGAAATGGAGTACTATGGCTACACCTTC.